This TCR beta chain originates from a study of blood T cell repertoires in COVID-19. Overall study: In each case, the material was cDNA or gDNA derived from T cells, B-cell-depleted T cells, or PBMCs.

This clone appeared many times. Germline values: CDR1 SGHDN, CDR2 FVKESK. The CDR3 totals 17 residues. Losses at the gene ends were 2 bases for V and 4 bases for J; bases not matched to a gene: 9. How the authors handled the data: From reference gene primer amplification, estimates of nucleated cell counts were derived. Sequencing used immunoSEQ multiplex PCR; TCRdb keeps in-frame clones, though not all of them. V and J calls and clone size are those listed in that table; D and trimming were worked out from the DNA. The data show fewer than 150,000 clones, with about 80% seen just once and more than 10% held by the top ten.

This sequence joins TRBV14 and TRBJ2-2; 8 bases fit TRBD2. The receptor was derived from a human donor in a cohort sampled during active COVID-19. The sequencing sample was made of peripheral blood. CDR3 residues: CASSQFSGGLGTGELFF. The CDR3, as DNA: TGTGCCAGCAGCCAATTTTCGGGGGGGCTCGGCACCGGGGAGCTGTTTTTT.